This passage covers 21 T cell receptor beta chains from one sample sequenced in a study of blood T cell repertoires in COVID-19. The method was immunoSEQ multiplex PCR; TCRdb's version includes in-frame clones alone and lacks a portion of them. The sample consists of over 150,000 clones, roughly 81% of them appearing once. Sequencing was carried out using peripheral blood. Every receptor here comes from a woman of 80 years or more with COVID-19, enrolled during active disease.

For this clone: One junction end disagrees with the germline gene, perhaps due to a read error. The rearrangement links TRBV6-6 to TRBJ1-6, with 9 nucleotides matching TRBD1. Germline-derived CDR1 and CDR2 are MNHNY and SVGAGI (reference sequence). The CDR3 totals 12 residues. CDR3 nucleotide sequence: TGTGCCAGCAGTTATGAAGGACAGGGGTTGCGCTTT. It codes for CASSYEGQGLRF.

The rearrangement links TRBV4-1 to TRBJ2-7; D remains ambiguous. CDR1 is MGHRA, CDR2 YSYEKL, per germline. Trimming shortened V by 0 bases and J by 4 bases, and 10 bases separated the two germline ends. There are 14 residues in the CDR3. The CDR3 spells CASSQERWAYEQYF. The CDR3 DNA follows: TGCGCCAGCAGCCAAGAAAGGTGGGCTTACGAGCAGTACTTC.

V gene TRBV19 combines with J gene TRBJ2-7; 7 bases align to TRBD1. With 5 bases clipped from V and 0 bases from J, the junction kept 13 bases outside the gene matches. CDR1 and CDR2 from the germline V gene are LNHDA and SQIVND (reference sequence). This CDR3 region has 17 residues. This chain's CDR3 is CASSERDSLTSSYEQYF. CDR3 DNA: TGTGCCAGTAGTGAACGGGACAGCCTTACGAGCTCCTACGAGCAGTACTTC.

This chain links TRBV5-1 with TRBJ2-5, with a tentative D call TRBD1 (6 bases). The CDR3 has 15 residues. Per germline, CDR1 SGHRS and CDR2 YFSETQ. The germline V and J ends were trimmed by 2 bases and 0 bases, with 11 bases remaining between them. The CDR3 protein is CASSLAGTYQETQYF. CDR3 coding DNA: TGCGCCAGCAGCTTAGCCGGGACATACCAAGAGACCCAGTACTTC.

This rearrangement joins TRBV7-8 to TRBJ2-5, with D possibly being TRBD1 (6 bases). The germline CDR1 and CDR2 sequences are SGHVS and FQNEAQ. Trimming shortened V by 5 bases and J by 4 bases, and 20 bases separated the two germline ends. The CDR3 length is 16 residues. The CDR3 nucleotides are TGTGCCAGCAGCCCGATCGGGACACTCCAGGGAGAGACCCAGTACTTC. Amino acid sequence: CASSPIGTLQGETQYF.

This clone was observed once. The chain is built from TRBV9 and TRBJ2-1, with TRBD1 matching over 7 bases. Germline loops: CDR1 SGDLS, CDR2 YYNGEE. Trimming cost V 3 bases and J 2 bases; bases outside gene matches: 2. This CDR3 spans 14 amino acids. Written as DNA, the CDR3 is TGTGCCAGCAGCGATGGGACAGCCTACAATGAGCAGTTCTTC. Amino acids: CASSDGTAYNEQFF.

This chain uses TRBV19 with TRBJ2-3; TRBD2 might be the D (5 bases). This CDR3 region has 14 residues. Trimming stripped 6 bases from V and 0 bases from J, with 10 bases between. The germline gives CDR1 LNHDA, CDR2 SQIVND (reference sequence). CDR3 sequence: CASSLEGSTDTQYF. In DNA, the CDR3 is TGTGCCAGTAGCCTCGAGGGCAGCACAGATACGCAGTATTTT.

The genes are TRBV24-1 and TRBJ2-4; 10 bases line up with TRBD1. The CDR3 spans 14 residues. Per germline, CDR1 KGHDR and CDR2 SFDVKD. V shed 4 bases, J shed 8 bases, and the junction held 4 bases outside the gene matches. The CDR3 region is CATSDSGTGDIQYF. The CDR3 bases are TGTGCCACCAGTGACTCCGGGACAGGGGACATTCAGTACTTC.

In its sample, this clone was seen once. DNA for the CDR3: TGCGCCAGCAGCCGATTTTCCGTCAGGGGGGACTCGAACACTGAAGCTTTCTTT. Translating it yields CASSRFSVRGDSNTEAFF. The J gene is TRBJ1-1, the V gene TRBV5-1; 7 bases align to TRBD1. In germline, CDR1 is SGHRS, CDR2 YFSETQ. This CDR3 region has 18 residues. V shed 4 bases and J 1 base; nucleotides not matched to a gene: 16. Full variable domain (outside the CDR3, taken from reference TRBV5-1 and TRBJ1-1): KAGVTQTPRYLIKTRGQQVTLSCSPISGHRSVSWYQQTPGQGLQFLFEYFSETQRNKGNFPGRFSGRQFSNSRSEMNVSTLELGDSALYLCASSRFSVRGDSNTEAFFGQGTRLTVV.

The chain is built from TRBV6-2 or TRBV6-3 and TRBJ1-2; D possibly corresponds to TRBD1 (5 bases). Trimming removed 6 bases at V and 4 bases at J, with 12 bases between. Per germline, CDR1 MNHEY and CDR2 SVGEGT. The CDR3 extends over 13 amino acids. The CDR3 DNA sequence: TGTGCCAGCAGCCTAACGGGGGGCTATGGCTACACCTTC. Translated, it gives CASSLTGGYGYTF.

A remark on this clone: The same CDR3 can be traced to other DNA sequences in this sample. CDR3 in amino acids: CASSLDSNTGELFF. CDR3 DNA sequence: TGTGCCAGCAGCTTGGACTCGAACACCGGGGAGCTGTTTTTT. The chain combines TRBV7-2 with TRBJ2-2, with D possibly TRBD2 on 5 matching bases. The germline V gene has CDR1 SGHTA and CDR2 FQGNSA. The CDR3 is made up of 14 amino acids. V was cut by 3 bases and J by 0 bases, with 5 bases left in between.

V and J are TRBV3-1 (or the pseudogene TRBV3-2) and TRBJ2-7, with D perhaps TRBD1 (6 bases). The germline V gene encodes CDR1 LGHDT and CDR2 YNNKEL (reference sequence). The CDR3 extends over 15 amino acids. Trimming stripped 5 bases from V and 2 bases from J, with 16 bases between. The CDR3 is CASSDRQVLTYEQYF. CDR3 DNA: TGTGCCAGCAGCGATCGACAGGTCCTTACCTACGAGCAGTACTTC.

This clone was picked up a small number of times. The chain has TRBV2 and TRBJ1-2; 7 nucleotides align to TRBD1. The CDR3 has 15 residues. The V and J ends lost 0 bases and 7 bases, in that order; junction bases with no gene match: 8. Germline values: CDR1 SNHLY, CDR2 FYNNEI. CDR3 DNA: TGTGCCAGCAGTGAAGCCCCGACAGGGTACGCTGGCTACACCTTC. Its protein product is CASSEAPTGYAGYTF.

The gene calls are TRBV29-1 and TRBJ2-2; TRBD2 might be the D (6 bases). The CDR3 length is 14 residues. From germline, CDR1 is SQVTM and CDR2 ANQGSEA. V dropped 4 bases and J dropped 5 bases, with 14 bases sitting between them. CDR3 in DNA: TGCAGCGTTGCGCCTTGGGGGGTAACCGGGGAGCTGTTTTTT. Encoded protein: CSVAPWGVTGELFF.

This chain links TRBV29-1 with TRBJ2-5; a weak D match, TRBD2 (5 bases). Germline V gene sequence: CDR1 SQVTM, CDR2 ANQGSEA. The ends were cut back, 8 bases at V and 5 bases at J, with 15 bases in the middle. The CDR3 consists of 12 residues. The CDR3 sequence: CSLREGRETQYF. The CDR3 DNA follows: TGCAGCCTCCGCGAGGGTCGGGAGACCCAGTACTTC.

A single count supports this clone. The chain links TRBV27 to TRBJ1-1; D might be TRBD1 (6 bases). Trimming cost V 7 bases and J 4 bases, with 16 bases left between them. The CDR3 has 14 residues. The germline gives CDR1 MNHEY, CDR2 SMNVEV (reference sequence). CDR3 amino acids: CASTPGAGVTEAFF. The CDR3 DNA follows: TGTGCCAGCACCCCAGGGGCGGGGGTCACTGAAGCTTTCTTT.

The V and J genes are TRBV19 and TRBJ2-5, with D perhaps matching TRBD1 (6 bases). Germline CDR1 is LNHDA and CDR2 is SQIVND (reference sequence). The V end was cut by 1 base, the J end by 2 bases, with 11 bases between. This CDR3 region has 15 residues. CDR3 DNA: TGTGCCAGTAGTATAGGGGGGCAGTTACAAGAGACCCAGTACTTC. The encoded protein is CASSIGGQLQETQYF.

The chain carries TRBV30 and TRBJ1-6; the D gene is possibly TRBD1 (6 bases). CDR3 length: 14 amino acids. V lost 0 bases and J 9 bases, leaving 12 bases between the germline ends. Looked up from germline, CDR1 is GTSNPN and CDR2 is SVGIG (reference sequence). The CDR3 coding sequence is TGTGCCTGGAGTGTCCAGGGGATGAGTTCACCCCTCCACTTT. Amino acid sequence: CAWSVQGMSSPLHF. Supplemented by reference TRBV30 and TRBJ1-6, the full variable domain reads SQTIHQWPATLVQPVGSPLSLECTVEGTSNPNLYWYRQAAGRGLQLLFYSVGIGQISSEVPQNLSASRPQDRQFILSSKKLLLSDSGFYLCAWSVQGMSSPLHFGNGTRLTVT.

The rearrangement uses TRBV18 and TRBJ2-5, with TRBD2 matching over 7 bases. Germline trimming cut 6 bases from V and 5 bases from J; bases unmatched to any gene: 6. Germline values: CDR1 KGHSH, CDR2 LQKENI. The CDR3 is 13 amino acids. CDR3 bases: TGTGCCAGCTCGACGGGAGGTTTCGAGACCCAGTACTTC. Amino acid sequence: CASSTGGFETQYF.

The gene calls are TRBV19 and TRBJ2-7; 12 bases map to TRBD1. V was clipped by 10 bases and J by 5 bases; unmatched bases: 12. The CDR3 totals 15 residues. Germline CDR1 and CDR2: LNHDA and SQIVND (reference sequence). The CDR3 DNA reads TGTGCCACTCGCGCTCCGGGACAGGGGGCCAACGAGCAGTACTTC. This sequence encodes CATRAPGQGANEQYF.

The J gene is TRBJ1-5, the V gene TRBV5-5; possible D gene TRBD1, 5 bases. The V gene lost 4 bases and the J gene lost 7 bases, with 18 bases spanning the gap. CDR1 is SGHKS and CDR2 is YYEKEE in the germline V gene (reference sequence). The CDR3 has 15 amino acids. This chain's CDR3 is CASSPGLLREQPQHF. The CDR3 DNA reads as TGTGCCAGCAGCCCGGGACTCCTAAGGGAACAGCCCCAGCATTTT.